This T cell receptor (beta chain) originates from a study of regulatory T cells in long-lasting Graves disease. Time point described: newly diagnosed GD, antithyroid drugs for less than 3 months. The authors made the TCR library using RNA they extracted from PBMCs. This clonotype was counted at least ten times. The CDR3 consists of 16 residues. With V trimmed by 0 bases and J by 3 bases, 4 bases remained unmatched. In germline, CDR1 is KGHDR, CDR2 SFDVKD. TCR beta libraries were built with iRepertoire HTBI primers and Arm-PCR of CDR3 regions. MiXCR, run by TCRdb on the multiplex PCR reads, gives a single entry per CDR3 protein. The table includes 350,000 to 450,000 distinct CDR3 sequences, about 11% detected once. This same sample was also taken into another study, of T cells in Graves' hyperthyroidism and ophthalmopathy. That source adds: The TCR CDR3 first-round RT-PCR relied on the HTBI primer set.

This rearrangement joins TRBV24-1 to TRBJ2-3; 8 positions match TRBD1. Specimen: peripheral blood mononuclear cells (PBMCs), collected at new diagnosis, from a patient treated with antithyroid drugs. The source of this sequence is a woman between 18 and 30 years old with Graves disease. CDR3 protein: CATSDLWDRKTDTQYF. CDR3 nucleotides: TGTGCCACCAGTGATTTGTGGGACAGGAAAACAGATACGCAGTATTTT.